This T cell receptor beta chain derives from a study of blood T cells in healthy people across ages. Notes on the study in general: Unsorted PBMC material precluded a definitive naive versus antigen-experienced comparison.

Each sample gave at least 6 million isolated PBMCs. A sample-barcoded 5' primer and a J-beta primer mix were used in a second PCR of about 7 to 12 cycles. A tag from a template-switch adaptor with 12 random nucleotides marked each cDNA molecule. Every sample gave at least 2.5 million paired-end reads containing CDR3. Via MiXCR, TCRdb re-called the 5' RACE reads, giving one row per CDR3 protein. The top ten clones hold over 6.5% of a sample with over 1,300,000 distinct CDR3 sequences, 59% of them seen once. This clonotype was counted between two and nine times. The antigen is unknown. A junction boundary mismatches the germline segment, possibly from a read error. This CDR3 has 15 residues. The germline V gene has CDR1 SGHDT and CDR2 YYEEEE.

The sequenced sample was blood. The TCR originated in a man between 18 and 29 years old in good health. V and J are TRBV5-6 and TRBJ2-1; possible D gene TRBD2, 7 bases. The CDR3 spells CASSLGGRAYNEQFF. CDR3 nucleotides: TGTGCTAGCAGCCTGGGGGGGCGGGCCTACAATGAGCAGTTCTTC.